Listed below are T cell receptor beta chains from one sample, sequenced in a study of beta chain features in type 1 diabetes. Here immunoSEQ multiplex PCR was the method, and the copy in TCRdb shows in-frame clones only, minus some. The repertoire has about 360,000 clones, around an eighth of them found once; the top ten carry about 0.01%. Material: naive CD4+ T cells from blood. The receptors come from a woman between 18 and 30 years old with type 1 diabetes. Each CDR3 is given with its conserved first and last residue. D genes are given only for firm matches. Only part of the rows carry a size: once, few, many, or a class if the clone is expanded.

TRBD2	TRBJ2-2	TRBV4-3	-	CASSQEGLAGVNGELFF	TGCGCCAGCAGCCAAGAGGGACTAGCGGGAGTCAACGGGGAGCTGTTTTTT
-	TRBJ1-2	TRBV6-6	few	CASSYTELYYGYTF	TGTGCCAGCAGTTACACGGAGCTTTACTATGGCTACACCTTC
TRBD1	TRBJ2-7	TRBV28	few	CASRPGTADGEQYF	TGTGCCAGCAGACCCGGGACAGCGGATGGGGAGCAGTACTTC
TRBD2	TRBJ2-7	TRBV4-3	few	CASSQTLAGGPTSYEQYF	TGCGCCAGCAGCCAGACCCTAGCGGGAGGTCCCACCTCCTACGAGCAGTACTTC
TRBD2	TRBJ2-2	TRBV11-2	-	CASSAKWGRAGELFF	TGTGCCAGCAGCGCCAAGTGGGGGAGGGCCGGGGAGCTGTTTTTT
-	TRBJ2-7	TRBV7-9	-	CASSPSGGPYEQYF	TGTGCCAGCAGCCCATCGGGGGGCCCCTACGAGCAGTACTTC
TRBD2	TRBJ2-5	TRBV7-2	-	CASSRLAVAETQYF	TGTGCCAGCAGTCGCCTAGCGGTAGCGGAGACCCAGTACTTC
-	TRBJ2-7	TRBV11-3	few	CASNFGQTYEQYF	TGTGCCAGCAACTTCGGACAGACCTACGAGCAGTACTTC
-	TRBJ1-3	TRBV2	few	CASVQETGNTIYF	TGTGCCAGCGTACAGGAGACTGGAAACACCATATATTTT
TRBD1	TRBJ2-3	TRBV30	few	CAWGTGTGSPDTQYF	TGTGCCTGGGGGACCGGGACAGGGAGTCCAGATACGCAGTATTTT
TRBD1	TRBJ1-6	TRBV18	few	CASSREGGHSPLHF	TGTGCCAGCTCACGCGAAGGGGGCCATTCACCCCTCCACTTT
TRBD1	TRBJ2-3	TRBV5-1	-	CASSPGTVTDTQYF	TGCGCCAGCAGCCCAGGGACAGTCACAGATACGCAGTATTTT
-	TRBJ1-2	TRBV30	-	CAWSRGLLGYTF	TGTGCCTGGAGTCGAGGGCTGCTTGGCTACACCTTC